The TCR beta chain described here comes from a study of metastatic and nonmetastatic thyroid tumors. Study information: Peripheral blood and tumor or nodule samples from malignant and benign thyroid patients were compared.

To note about this clone: Antigen specificity is unknown.

From the PCR reads, TCRdb re-called clones with MiXCR. The sample has about 40,000 clones, 10% to 12% seen once. The entire patient cohort was treatment-naive prior to thyroid surgery. Whole-study results and caveats: It was reported that TCR beta diversity was significantly higher in malignant thyroid tumors than benign nodules, in blood and tumor.

The V end lost 6 bases, the J end lost 6 bases, and 18 bases lay between the germline ends. The length of the CDR3 is 15 residues. Per the germline V gene, CDR1 is LNHDA and CDR2 is SQIVND (reference sequence). The genes are TRBV19 and TRBJ2-1; D uncertain. Material for sequencing was blood. This TCR was recovered from a female donor with papillary thyroid cancer or a benign thyroid nodule (not recorded which). Some clones in this sample may be carry-over from other donors' samples. This CDR3 is CASSNIYGATNEQFF. The CDR3 DNA follows: TGTGCCAGTAGCAATATTTACGGTGCAACCAATGAGCAGTTCTTC.